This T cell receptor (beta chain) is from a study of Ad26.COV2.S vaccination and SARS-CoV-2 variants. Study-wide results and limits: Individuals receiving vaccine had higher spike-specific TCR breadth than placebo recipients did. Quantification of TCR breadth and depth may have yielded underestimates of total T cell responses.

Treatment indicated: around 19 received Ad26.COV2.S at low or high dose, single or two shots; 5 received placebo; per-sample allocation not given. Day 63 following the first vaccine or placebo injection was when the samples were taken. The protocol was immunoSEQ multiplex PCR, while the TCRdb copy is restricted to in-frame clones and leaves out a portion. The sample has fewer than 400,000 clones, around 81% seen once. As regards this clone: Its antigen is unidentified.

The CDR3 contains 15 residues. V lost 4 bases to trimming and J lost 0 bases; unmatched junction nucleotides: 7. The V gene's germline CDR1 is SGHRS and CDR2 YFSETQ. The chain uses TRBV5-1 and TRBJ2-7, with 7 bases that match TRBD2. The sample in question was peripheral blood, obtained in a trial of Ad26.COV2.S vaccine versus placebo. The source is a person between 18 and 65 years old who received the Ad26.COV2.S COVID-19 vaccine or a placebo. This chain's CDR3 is CASSPGASGSYEQYF. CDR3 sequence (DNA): TGCGCCAGCAGCCCTGGGGCTAGCGGCTCCTACGAGCAGTACTTC.